This T cell receptor (beta chain) is from a study of cytomegalovirus exposure and HLA in healthy donors. Study-level points and caveats: TCR sequences were mostly rare, though some public TCRs occurred in many donors. Investigators reported 150 to 200 TCR beta chains as tied to cytomegalovirus.

Here immunoSEQ multiplex PCR was the method, and the copy in TCRdb shows in-frame clones only, minus some. The table has around 130,000 clones, more than 70% seen once. For this clone: The antigen is undetermined.

CDR3 length equals 17 residues. The germline gives CDR1 SGDLS, CDR2 YYNGEE. V was clipped by 4 bases and J by 2 bases; unmatched bases: 6. The sample was PBMCs. This rearrangement joins TRBV9 to TRBJ2-3; 14 nucleotides agree with TRBD2. This receptor was identified in a woman aged 25 to 45 in good health and CMV-seronegative. Here the CDR3 reads CASSPRLAGGITDTQYF. Written as DNA, the CDR3 is TGTGCCAGCAGCCCCCGACTAGCGGGGGGGATCACAGATACGCAGTATTTT.